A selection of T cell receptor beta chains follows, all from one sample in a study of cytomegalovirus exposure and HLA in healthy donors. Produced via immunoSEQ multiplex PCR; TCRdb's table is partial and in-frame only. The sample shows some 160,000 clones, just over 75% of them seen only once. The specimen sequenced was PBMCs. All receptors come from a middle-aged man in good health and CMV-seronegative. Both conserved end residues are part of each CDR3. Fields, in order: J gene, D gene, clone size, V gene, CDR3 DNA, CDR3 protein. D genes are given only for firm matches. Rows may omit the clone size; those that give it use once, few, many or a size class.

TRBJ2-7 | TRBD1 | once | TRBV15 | TGTGCCACCAGCTCTCACCCCCGGGACAGCTCCTACGAGCAGTACTTC | CATSSHPRDSSYEQYF
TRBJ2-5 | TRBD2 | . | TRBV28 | TGTGCCAGCAGTTTTCCCCACCGGGTAGCGGGAGGGAAAGAGACCCAGTACTTC | CASSFPHRVAGGKETQYF
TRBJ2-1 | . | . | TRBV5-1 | TGCGCCAGCAGCTTGGGCACAACCAACAATGAGCAGTTCTTC | CASSLGTTNNEQFF
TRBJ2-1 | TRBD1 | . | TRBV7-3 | TGTGCCAGCAGCCCACCCGGGACAGGGGTCAATGAGCAGTTCTTC | CASSPPGTGVNEQFF
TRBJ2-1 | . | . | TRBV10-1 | TGCGCCAGCAGTGATCTGGGCCCAGGGGAGCAGTTCTTC | CASSDLGPGEQFF
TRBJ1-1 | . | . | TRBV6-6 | TGTGCCAGCAATCAGCCTAGCGGGAACACTGAAGCTTTCTTT | CASNQPSGNTEAFF
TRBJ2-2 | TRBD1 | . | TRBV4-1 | TGCGCCAGCAGCACCCGACAGGGCGGCACCGGGGAGCTGTTTTTT | CASSTRQGGTGELFF
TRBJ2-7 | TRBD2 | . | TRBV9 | TGTGCCAGCAGCGCTTCCCCCCTACGGGAGGGCCAAGACGAGCAGTACTTC | CASSASPLREGQDEQYF
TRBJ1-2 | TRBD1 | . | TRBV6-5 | TGTGCCAGCCACGAGGACAGGGTCTATGGCTACACCTTC | CASHEDRVYGYTF
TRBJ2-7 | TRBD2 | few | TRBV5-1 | TGCGCCAGCAGCTTCCCCCCAGCGGGAGGGCCAGAAGAGCAGTACTTC | CASSFPPAGGPEEQYF
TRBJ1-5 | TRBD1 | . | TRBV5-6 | TGTGCCAGCAGCCTTAGACAGGGAGCTCAGCCCCAGCATTTT | CASSLRQGAQPQHF
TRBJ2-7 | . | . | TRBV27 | TGTGCCAGCCGTTTAACAGACGTACTAGGCGAGCAGTACTTC | CASRLTDVLGEQYF
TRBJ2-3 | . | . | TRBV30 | TGTGCCTGGTCGGTTAGCACAGATACGCAGTATTTT | CAWSVSTDTQYF
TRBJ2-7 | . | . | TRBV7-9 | TGTTCCAGCAGCTTAAGGTCCGCAGGGGGGTACGAGCAGTACTTC | CSSSLRSAGGYEQYF
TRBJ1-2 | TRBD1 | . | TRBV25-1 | TGTGCCAGCAGTGAAAGGGGACAGGAAACCTTC | CASSERGQETF
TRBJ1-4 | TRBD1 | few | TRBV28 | TGTGCCAGCAGCGCAGCATCCGGGACAGGGCCGTACGAACTGTTTTTT | CASSAASGTGPYELFF
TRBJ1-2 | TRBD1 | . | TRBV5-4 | TGTGCCAGCAGTTATCCGGGACAGGAAAGCCAGAGGGGCTACACCTTC | CASSYPGQESQRGYTF
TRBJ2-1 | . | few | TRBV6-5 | TGTGCCAGCAGTTACTTCGGGGGAGGCAATGAGCAGTTCTTC | CASSYFGGGNEQFF
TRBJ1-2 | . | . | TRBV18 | TGTGCCAGCTCACCGACAGAAAACTATGGCTACACCTTC | CASSPTENYGYTF
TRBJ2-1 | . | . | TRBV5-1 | TGCGCCAGCAGCTCCCCCCGGGACTCCAGTGAGCAGTTCTTC | CASSSPRDSSEQFF
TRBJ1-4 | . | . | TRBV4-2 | TGTGCCAGCAGCCAAGAGCGAGGAGCGGGACTGGTAGGACTGTTTTTT | CASSQERGAGLVGLFF
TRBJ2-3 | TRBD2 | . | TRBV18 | TGTGCCAGCTCGCGAGGGGAGGGAGTGCGCACAGATACGCAGTATTTT | CASSRGEGVRTDTQYF
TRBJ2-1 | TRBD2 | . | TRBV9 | TGTGCCAGCAGCGCTACTAGCGGGAGCTTCAATGAGCAGTTCTTC | CASSATSGSFNEQFF
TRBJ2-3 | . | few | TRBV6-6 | TGTGCCAGCACCTATACAGATACGCAGTATTTT | CASTYTDTQYF
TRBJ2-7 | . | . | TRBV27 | TGTGCCAGCTCGATACAACTGGGCGTCTACGAGCAGTACTTC | CASSIQLGVYEQYF
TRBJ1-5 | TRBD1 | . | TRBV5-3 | TGTGCCAGAAGCTCCCGAAGGGACAGCAACAATCAGCCCCAGCATTTT | CARSSRRDSNNQPQHF
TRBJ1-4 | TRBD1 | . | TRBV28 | TGTGCCAGCAGTTTAAGGACAGGGCGAGGGGAAAAACTGTTTTTT | CASSLRTGRGEKLFF
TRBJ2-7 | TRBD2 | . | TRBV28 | TGTGCCAGCAGTTTAGGTAGCGGGAGAGTCGGCGAGCAGTACTTC | CASSLGSGRVGEQYF
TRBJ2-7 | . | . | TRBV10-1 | TGCGCCAGCAGTGGGGAGCAATACTTC | CASSGEQYF
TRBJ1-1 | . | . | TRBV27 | TGTGCCAGCAGTTTAACAGAGAACACTGAAGCTTTCTTT | CASSLTENTEAFF
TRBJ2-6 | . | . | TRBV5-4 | TGTGCCAGCAGCCCGGGGGAGGCCAACGGCCTGACTTTC | CASSPGEANGLTF
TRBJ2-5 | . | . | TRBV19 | TGTGCCAGTAGTAAGCCCCAGAGGGGGGAGACCCAGTACTTC | CASSKPQRGETQYF
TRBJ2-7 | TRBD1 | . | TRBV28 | TGTGCCAGCAGTTTTGGGGCCAGGGGGTACTCCTACGAGCAGTACTTC | CASSFGARGYSYEQYF
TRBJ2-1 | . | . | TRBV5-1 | TGCGCCAGCACCCTTGGGTCTAGCGATAACAATGAGCAGTTCTTC | CASTLGSSDNNEQFF
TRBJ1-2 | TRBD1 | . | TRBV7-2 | TGTGCCAGCAGCAAGGGACAGGGGAACTATGGCTACACCTTC | CASSKGQGNYGYTF
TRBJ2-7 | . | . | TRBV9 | TGTGCCAGCAGCCCCCGACCCTTCACAGACTACGAGCAGTACTTC | CASSPRPFTDYEQYF
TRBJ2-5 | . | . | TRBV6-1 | TGTGCCAGCAGTGTATCGGGAGAGACCCAGTACTTC | CASSVSGETQYF
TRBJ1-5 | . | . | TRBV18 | TGTGCCAGCTCCCCCTATGGGCAGGATCAGCCCCAGCATTTT | CASSPYGQDQPQHF
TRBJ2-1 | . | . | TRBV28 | TGTGCCAGCAGTTTAGAAAGGGACTGGGGATACAATGAGCAGTTCTTC | CASSLERDWGYNEQFF
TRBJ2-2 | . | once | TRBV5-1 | TGCGCCAGCTCTATAAACACCGGGGAGCTGTTTTTT | CASSINTGELFF
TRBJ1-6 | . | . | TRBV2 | TGTGCCAGTGGCAGGGGAGATTCACCCCTCCACTTT | CASGRGDSPLHF
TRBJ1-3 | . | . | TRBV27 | TGTGCCAGCAGTTTATCCCCTGGCGGGTCAAACACCATATATTTT | CASSLSPGGSNTIYF
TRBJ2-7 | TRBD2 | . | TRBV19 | TGTGCCAGTAGCCCTAGCGGGGGATCCTACGAGCAGTACTTC | CASSPSGGSYEQYF
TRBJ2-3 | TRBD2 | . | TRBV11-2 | TGTGCCAGCAGCTACACTAGCGGGAGCCCAGATACGCAGTATTTT | CASSYTSGSPDTQYF
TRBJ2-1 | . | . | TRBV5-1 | TGCGCCAGCAGCTTGTTGGGGGCGAGCTCCTACAATGAGCAGTTCTTC | CASSLLGASSYNEQFF
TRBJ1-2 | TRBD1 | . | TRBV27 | TGTGCCAGCGGGTCACTGCAGGGGGCGCTTAACTATGGCTACACCTTC | CASGSLQGALNYGYTF
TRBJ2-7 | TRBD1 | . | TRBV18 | TGTGCCAGCTCACCAGGGGTCGGCAGGGGGCCTTGGTGTTCTTCCTACGAGCAGTACTTC | CASSPGVGRGPWCSSYEQYF